This TCR beta chain was documented in a study of T cell responses to AZD1222 COVID-19 vaccine (dated by TCRdb to about 2021). About the study as a whole: AZD1222 recipients given second doses at about 4 weeks or at about 12 weeks were pooled, since spike-specific TCR depth and breadth were not found to differ between the two schedules. Trial participants were enrolled by age into 18-55, 56-69 and 70-plus year subgroups, with about 150, 28 and 57 TCR-sequenced participants respectively. A total of 230 to 250 trial participants underwent TCR sequencing, of whom about 200 received two doses of AZD1222 and about 25 received two doses of the MenACWY control vaccine. Beyond this particular receptor, the publication reports: Participants were mostly white British, with more females than males. The authors suggested clonal diversity may have been underestimated. Reportedly, close to half of the unique spike-specific TCRs recognized epitopes lying outside the regions that are mutated in the B.1.351 and B.1.1.7 variants. Conclusions about previously exposed vaccinees are limited, since just 5 to 7 AZD1222 recipients were seropositive for SARS-CoV-2 at baseline. Spike-specific TCR breadth and depth rose significantly after two AZD1222 doses compared with day 0 and with MenACWY recipients. Because no day 14 peak-response samples were available, the repertoires could be characterized only after the peak T cell response. The 56-69-year group was small, and its depth increase did not reach significance, likely because of low power. The vaccine-associated CD4 TCRs covered the entire spike protein, and the dominant responses fell in regions 160-218 and 743-854.

The sample's time point label is to be understood as: baseline before first vaccination. Vaccinee samples were obtained from the UK trials COV001 and COV002, which included a single-blind randomized controlled phase 2/3 trial of AZD1222 (ChAdOx1 nCoV-19) in healthy adults. Trial participant PBMC samples were collected at day 0 and day 28 after the second dose for TCRbeta chain sequencing. As concerns this clone: Its antigen is unknown. Base qualities are not provided; no much larger clone lies one nucleotide away.

The CDR3, from cysteine to phenylalanine, totals 14 residues. The entry retains the CDR3 DNA only, 42 bases that are in frame from base 1. Reading the germline V gene gives CDR1 SGHTA and CDR2 FQGTGA. V is shortened by 5 bases, J by 2 bases, and the region joining them spans 10 bases. The CDR3 regions of human TCRbeta chains were analyzed by immunosequencing. The authors processed their data as follows. TCRs in the repertoires were matched against a reference library of SARS-CoV-2-specific TCRs that had been generated with the MIRA antigen-specificity platform. Breadth was defined as the fraction of unique TCRs that were SARS-CoV-2-associated. Depth was defined as the fraction of total T cells that were SARS-CoV-2-associated. Using the MIRA data, each spike-specific TCR was mapped to the spike region that the TCR reacts to and placed in a CD4 or CD8 class. Log10-transformed breadth and depth values were compared by one-way ANOVA with Sidak's multiple comparisons tests. TCRdb provides this immuneACCESS table in a form limited to in-frame rearrangements. Some clones are lacking; in checked studies, under half of them reflect an unresolved V gene, and why the rest are absent is not known. For V, J and clone size, that table is used; D and trimming come from the DNA. The sample data list 100,000 to 150,000 clones, and roughly nine tenths of these were observed just once. Roughly 7.2% of the sample lies in the top ten.

Sample: peripheral blood, taken on day 0 of AZD1222 vaccination. The source of this sequence is an adult in good health. The sequence links TRBV7-3 to TRBJ1-5; the D segment cannot be called with confidence. The nucleotide sequence is TGTGCCAGCAGCCAGTTGGGCGGCAATCAGCCCCAGCATTTT. It is translated as CASSQLGGNQPQHF.